The clone carrying this T cell receptor beta chain occurred a few times. At one end the junction does not follow the germline gene, possibly because of a read error. Germline values: CDR1 MNHEY, CDR2 SVGAGI. The CDR3 sequence is 13 residues long. This specimen comes from a study of cytomegalovirus exposure and HLA in healthy donors. The study ran its PCR with 60 Vbeta and 13 Jbeta primers. Some clones are missing from TCRdb's copy, which holds only in-frame ones; the method was immunoSEQ multiplex PCR. The sample holds about 120,000 clones, 15% to 20% seen once. The sample comprised PBMCs. This chain connects TRBV6-5 to TRBJ1-1, with TRBD1 matching 8 bases. This sequence originates from a female donor in good health and CMV-seropositive. CDR3 amino acids: CASKRGTGTKAFF. The CDR3 DNA sequence: TGTGCCAGCAAACGGGGGACAGGCACTAAAGCTTTCTTT.